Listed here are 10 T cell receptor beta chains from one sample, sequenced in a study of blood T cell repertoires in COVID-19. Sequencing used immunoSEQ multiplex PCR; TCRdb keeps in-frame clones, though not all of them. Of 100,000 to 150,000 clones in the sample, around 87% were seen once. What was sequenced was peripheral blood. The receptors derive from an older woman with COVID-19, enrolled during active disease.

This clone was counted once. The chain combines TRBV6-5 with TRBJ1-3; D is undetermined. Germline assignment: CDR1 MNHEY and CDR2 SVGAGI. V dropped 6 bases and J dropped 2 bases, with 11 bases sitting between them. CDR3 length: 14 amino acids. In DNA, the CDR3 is TGTGCCAGCAGAGGAACAGCCGCTGGAAACACCATATATTTT. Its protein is CASRGTAAGNTIYF.

The CDR3 DNA reads as TGTGCCAGCAGCTTGGACAGACACAATGAGCAGTTCTTC. Translation: CASSLDRHNEQFF. V usage is TRBV7-9 and J usage is TRBJ2-1; the D gene is possibly TRBD1 (6 bases). The CDR3 consists of 13 residues. Germline V gives CDR1 SEHNR, CDR2 FQNEAQ (reference sequence). The V end was cut by 3 bases, the J end by 5 bases, with 8 bases between.

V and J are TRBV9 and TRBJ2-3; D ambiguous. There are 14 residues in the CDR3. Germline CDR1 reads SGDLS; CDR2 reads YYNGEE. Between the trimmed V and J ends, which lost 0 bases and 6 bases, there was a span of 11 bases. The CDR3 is CASSVGSFADTQYF. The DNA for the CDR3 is TGTGCCAGCAGCGTAGGGAGTTTTGCGGATACGCAGTATTTT.

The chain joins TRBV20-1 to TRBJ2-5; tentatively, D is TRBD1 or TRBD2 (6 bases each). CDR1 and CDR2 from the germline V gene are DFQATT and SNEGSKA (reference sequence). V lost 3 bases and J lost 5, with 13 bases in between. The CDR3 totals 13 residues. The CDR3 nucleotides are TGCAGTGCTAGTGGGGGGCCGGGGGAGACCCAGTACTTC. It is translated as CSASGGPGETQYF.

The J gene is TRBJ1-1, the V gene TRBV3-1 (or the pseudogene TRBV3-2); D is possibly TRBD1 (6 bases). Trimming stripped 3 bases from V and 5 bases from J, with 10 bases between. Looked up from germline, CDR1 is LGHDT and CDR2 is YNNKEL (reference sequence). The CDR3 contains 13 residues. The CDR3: CASSQGAGTEAFF. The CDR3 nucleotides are TGTGCCAGCAGCCAGGGGGCTGGAACTGAAGCTTTCTTT.

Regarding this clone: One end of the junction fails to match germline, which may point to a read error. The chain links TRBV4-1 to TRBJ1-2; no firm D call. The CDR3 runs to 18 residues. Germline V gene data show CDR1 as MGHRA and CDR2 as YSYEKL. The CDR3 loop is CASTQGVLGGSSNYGYTF. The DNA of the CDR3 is TGCGCCAGCACCCAAGGAGTTCTCGGCGGCAGCTCTAACTATGGCTACACCTTC.

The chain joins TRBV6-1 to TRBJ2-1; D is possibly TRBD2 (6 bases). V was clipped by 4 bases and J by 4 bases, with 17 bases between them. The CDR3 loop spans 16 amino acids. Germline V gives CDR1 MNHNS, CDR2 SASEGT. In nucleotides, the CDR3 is TGTGCCAGCAGTGGGGGAGGTGTCACCCCATACAATGAGCAGTTCTTC. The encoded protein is CASSGGGVTPYNEQFF.

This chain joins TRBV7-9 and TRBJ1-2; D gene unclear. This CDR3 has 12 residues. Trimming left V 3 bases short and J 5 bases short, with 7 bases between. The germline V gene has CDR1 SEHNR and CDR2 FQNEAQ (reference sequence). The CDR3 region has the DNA TGTGCCAGCAGCTTCAGGTCGTATGGCTACACCTTC. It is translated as CASSFRSYGYTF.

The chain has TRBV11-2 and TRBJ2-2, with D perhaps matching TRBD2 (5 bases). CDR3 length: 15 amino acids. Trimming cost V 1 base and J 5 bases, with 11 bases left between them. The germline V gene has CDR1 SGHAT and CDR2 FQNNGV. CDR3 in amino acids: CASSLGASRTGELFF. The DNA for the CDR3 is TGTGCCAGCAGCTTAGGGGCTAGCAGGACCGGGGAGCTGTTTTTT.

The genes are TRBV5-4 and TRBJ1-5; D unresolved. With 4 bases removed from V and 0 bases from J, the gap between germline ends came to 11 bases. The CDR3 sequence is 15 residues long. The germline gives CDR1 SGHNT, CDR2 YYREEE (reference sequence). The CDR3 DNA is TGTGCCAGCAGCCGCGGCGGGGATAGCAATCAGCCCCAGCATTTT. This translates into CASSRGGDSNQPQHF.